The 22 T cell receptor beta chains below come from one sample, sequenced in a study of blood T cell repertoires in COVID-19. Assay: immunoSEQ multiplex PCR; the TCRdb copy retains only in-frame clones and omits some. Of about 110,000 clones in the sample, around 83% were seen once. Sequencing was done on a sample of peripheral blood. These receptors were obtained from a human donor in a cohort sampled during active COVID-19.

This clone was seen just once. In nucleotides, the CDR3 is TGCGCCAGCAGCCAGTCTAGCGGTTCCTACAATGAGCAGTTCTTC. Protein product: CASSQSSGSYNEQFF. V is TRBV4-1 and J is TRBJ2-1, with 7 bases that match TRBD2. Germline V gene lookup returns CDR1 MGHRA and CDR2 YSYEKL. V lost 3 bases and J lost 1; bases outside the gene matches: 3. The CDR3 is made up of 15 amino acids.

The rearrangement links TRBV18 to TRBJ2-7; 9 bases agree with TRBD1. CDR3 length equals 17 residues. CDR1 KGHSH and CDR2 LQKENI come from the germline V gene. V shed 0 bases and J 10 bases; nucleotides not matched to a gene: 16. In DNA, the CDR3 is TGTGCCAGCTCACCACCGGGGTCTCAAGGGACAGGGAAGGAACAGTACTTC. Amino acids: CASSPPGSQGTGKEQYF.

The chain employs TRBV30 and TRBJ1-1; perhaps TRBD1 as D (5 bases). The CDR3 is 17 amino acids. The ends were cut back, 0 bases at V and 0 bases at J, with 17 bases in the middle. Germline V CDR1 and CDR2: GTSNPN, SVGIG (reference sequence). The CDR3, as DNA: TGTGCCTGGAGTGTGGCCGGGGGTAGGTTTATGAACACTGAAGCTTTCTTT. It encodes CAWSVAGGRFMNTEAFF.

The chain uses TRBV4-2 and TRBJ1-5; the match to TRBD1 covers 10 bases. The CDR3 loop spans 15 amino acids. Germline values: CDR1 LGHNA, CDR2 YNFKEQ. Germline trimming cut 0 bases from V and 6 bases from J; bases unmatched to any gene: 2. The CDR3 nucleotides are TGTGCCAGCAGCCAAGAGGGGACAGGGGCTCAGCCCCAGCATTTT. Translated: CASSQEGTGAQPQHF.

The genes are TRBV7-9 and TRBJ2-2; D is unclear. V gave up 5 bases and J gave up 2 bases, with 9 bases separating them. Germline V gene data show CDR1 as SEHNR and CDR2 as FQNEAQ (reference sequence). The CDR3 spans 14 residues. The CDR3 nucleotides are TGTGCCAGCAGCATCACTCAAAACACCGGGGAGCTGTTTTTT. This encodes CASSITQNTGELFF.

A few counts support this clone. The chain carries TRBV5-1 and TRBJ2-3; TRBD1 matches 8 bases. Germline CDR1 is SGHRS and CDR2 is YFSETQ. The CDR3 has 15 amino acids. V lost 1 base, J lost 3 bases, and 4 bases stayed unmatched. The CDR3 here is CASSLKQGVTDTQYF. Written as DNA, the CDR3 is TGCGCCAGCAGCTTGAAACAGGGGGTGACAGATACGCAGTATTTT.

J is TRBJ1-5 and V is TRBV18; 7 positions match TRBD1. Trimming at V came to 3 bases and at J to 2 bases, leaving 4 bases not matched to a gene. Per the germline V gene, CDR1 is KGHSH and CDR2 is LQKENI. The CDR3 contains 15 residues. The CDR3 spells CASSPTGSGNQPQHF. The CDR3 DNA reads TGTGCCAGCTCACCGACAGGGTCGGGCAATCAGCCCCAGCATTTT.

In its sample, this clone was seen a few times. This chain connects TRBV7-9 to TRBJ1-4, with 8 bases identical to TRBD1. Germline CDR1 and CDR2: SEHNR and FQNEAQ (reference sequence). V gave up 0 bases and J gave up 8 bases; unmatched junction bases: 5. This CDR3 is 15 amino acids long. CDR3 sequence: CASSLAAGGAEKLFF. For the CDR3, the DNA is TGTGCCAGCAGCTTAGCCGCAGGGGGCGCGGAAAAACTGTTTTTT.

This rearrangement joins TRBV9 to TRBJ1-1; D is possibly TRBD1 (6 bases). There are 16 residues in the CDR3. CDR1 is SGDLS, CDR2 YYNGEE, per germline. V was pared by 3 bases and J by 8 bases, with 23 bases between. CDR3 DNA sequence: TGTGCCAGCAGCGACCCGACAGGCCCAGATCTATTGGAAGCTTTCTTT. Amino acids: CASSDPTGPDLLEAFF. Full variable domain (remainder filled in from reference TRBV9 and TRBJ1-1): DSGVTQTPKHLITATGQRVTLRCSPRSGDLSVYWYQQSLDQGLQFLIQYYNGEERAKGNILERFSAQQFPDLHSELNLSSLELGDSALYFCASSDPTGPDLLEAFFGQGTRLTVV.

The rearrangement uses TRBV27 and TRBJ1-2; 7 nucleotides match TRBD1. The CDR3 is 16 residues long. Losses at the gene ends were 5 bases for V and 0 bases for J; bases not matched to a gene: 9. The germline V gene has CDR1 MNHEY and CDR2 SMNVEV (reference sequence). The CDR3 nucleotides read TGTGCCAGCAGTAGGATCGGGACAGATACTAACTATGGCTACACCTTC. It yields the protein CASSRIGTDTNYGYTF.

The rearrangement links TRBV2 to TRBJ1-4; 7 nucleotides agree with TRBD1. Germline CDR1 reads SNHLY; CDR2 reads FYNNEI. V was clipped by 6 bases and J by 5 bases; unmatched bases: 0. The CDR3 is made up of 12 amino acids. The CDR3 DNA reads TGTGCCAGCAGGGGACAGAATGAAAAACTGTTTTTT. Protein sequence: CASRGQNEKLFF.

The chain combines TRBV15 with TRBJ2-7, with 7 positions matching TRBD1. In germline, CDR1 is LNHNV, CDR2 YYDKDF (reference sequence). The CDR3 contains 15 residues. The V and J ends lost 3 bases and 3 bases, in that order; junction bases with no gene match: 8. CDR3 coding DNA: TGTGCCACCAGCAGCTATAACAGGGGCCTCTACGAGCAGTACTTC. The encoded protein is CATSSYNRGLYEQYF.

The chain employs TRBV6-2 or TRBV6-3 and TRBJ1-2; 9 positions agree with TRBD1. The trim removed 4 bases at V and 6 bases at J, leaving 9 bases unmatched. This CDR3 contains 15 residues. Germline V gene sequence: CDR1 MNHEY, CDR2 SVGEGT. In DNA, the CDR3 is TGTGCCAGCAGTTCCCAGGACAGGGGTACGGATGGCTACACCTTC. Its protein product is CASSSQDRGTDGYTF.

V is TRBV7-6 and J is TRBJ2-1; 9 positions match TRBD2. The CDR3 is made up of 18 amino acids. After removal of 2 bases from V and 0 bases from J, the junction contained 8 bases not matched to a gene. The germline gives CDR1 SGHVS, CDR2 FNYEAQ. The CDR3 coding sequence is TGTGCCAGCAGCTTAATAGCGGGGGCCGGGGGCTCCTACAATGAGCAGTTCTTC. It is translated as CASSLIAGAGGSYNEQFF.

The rearrangement uses TRBV28 and TRBJ2-7, with TRBD1 matching 10 bases. CDR3 length: 15 residues. CDR1 is MDHEN and CDR2 is SYDVKM in the germline V gene. Trimming took 6 bases from V and 7 from J; bases not matched to a gene: 12. The CDR3 region is CASRPDRGRLWEQYF. DNA for the CDR3: TGTGCCAGCAGACCCGACAGGGGGCGCCTCTGGGAGCAGTACTTC.

This sequence joins TRBV5-6 and TRBJ1-2; D is perhaps TRBD1 (6 bases). Germline CDR1 and CDR2: SGHDT and YYEEEE. CDR3 length: 14 amino acids. The germline V and J ends were trimmed by 3 bases and 2 bases, with 11 bases remaining between them. The CDR3 DNA reads as TGTGCCAGCAGCTCTTCAGGGGACAACTATGGCTACACCTTC. As protein: CASSSSGDNYGYTF.

V gene TRBV5-6 combines with J gene TRBJ2-1, with TRBD2 identical over 8 bases. Germline assignment: CDR1 SGHDT and CDR2 YYEEEE. The ends lost 3 bases at V and 5 bases at J; junction bases unmatched: 7. The CDR3 loop spans 15 amino acids. CDR3 in amino acids: CASSSPGLGDNEQFF. The CDR3 coding sequence is TGTGCCAGCAGCTCGCCGGGACTAGGGGACAATGAGCAGTTCTTC. Based on the CDR3 plus reference TRBV5-6 and TRBJ2-1, the full variable domain is DAGVTQSPTHLIKTRGQQVTLRCSPKSGHDTVSWYQQALGQGPQFIFQYYEEEERQRGNFPDRFSGHQFPNYSSELNVNALLLGDSALYLCASSSPGLGDNEQFFGPGTRLTVL.

The sample holds a few counts of this clone. The rearrangement joins TRBV2 to TRBJ1-1; D unresolved. Per germline, CDR1 SNHLY and CDR2 FYNNEI. V was trimmed by 3 bases and J by 11 bases, leaving 13 bases between them. The CDR3 covers 12 residues. The CDR3 reads CASSEGITEAFF. In nucleotides, the CDR3 is TGTGCCAGCAGTGAGGGTATTACAGAGGCTTTCTTT.

This clone occurred a few times. The conserved closing phenylalanine or tryptophan is absent in this CDR3, likely reflecting a read error. It is unclear where the CDR3 begins or ends on the DNA, so no DNA is shown, and the CDR3 is as TCRdb lists it. The V gene is TRBV28, the J gene TRBJ2-4; the listed D gene, TRBD1, was not tested against the DNA. The CDR3 adds up to 10 amino acids, both ends counted. The germline gives CDR1 MDHEN, CDR2 SYDVKM. CDR3 loop: CASSPQQVGL.

The V call is TRBV11-2, the J call TRBJ2-3; D is perhaps TRBD1 (6 bases). The CDR3 consists of 19 residues. With 0 bases removed from V and 1 base from J, the gap between germline ends came to 20 bases. In germline, CDR1 is SGHAT, CDR2 FQNNGV. CDR3 sequence: CASSLEGASPGGGTDTQYF. The CDR3 DNA follows: TGTGCCAGCAGCTTAGAGGGGGCCTCCCCTGGCGGAGGCACAGATACGCAGTATTTT. Filled out from reference TRBV11-2 and TRBJ2-3, the complete variable domain reads EAGVAQSPRYKIIEKRQSVAFWCNPISGHATLYWYQQILGQGPKLLIQFQNNGVVDDSQLPKDRFSAERLKGVDSTLKIQPAKLEDSAVYLCASSLEGASPGGGTDTQYFGPGTRLTVL.

This chain connects TRBV19 to TRBJ2-5; 8 nucleotides align to TRBD1. CDR1 is LNHDA and CDR2 is SQIVND in the germline V gene (reference sequence). Trimming at V came to 4 bases and at J to 4 bases, leaving 8 bases not matched to a gene. The CDR3 runs 15 residues. CDR3 DNA: TGTGCCAGTAGTACTCGACAGGGGACGGGAGAGACCCAGTACTTC. Translating it yields CASSTRQGTGETQYF.

The gene calls are TRBV19 and TRBJ1-6; 7 bases are a match to TRBD1. The length of the CDR3 is 14 residues. The J segment lost 5 bases and the V segment lost 4 bases, leaving 2 bases of the junction unmatched. Germline V gene sequence: CDR1 LNHDA, CDR2 SQIVND (reference sequence). CDR3 in DNA: TGTGCCAGTAGTACACAGGGGAATAATTCACCCCTCCACTTT. Translating it yields CASSTQGNNSPLHF.